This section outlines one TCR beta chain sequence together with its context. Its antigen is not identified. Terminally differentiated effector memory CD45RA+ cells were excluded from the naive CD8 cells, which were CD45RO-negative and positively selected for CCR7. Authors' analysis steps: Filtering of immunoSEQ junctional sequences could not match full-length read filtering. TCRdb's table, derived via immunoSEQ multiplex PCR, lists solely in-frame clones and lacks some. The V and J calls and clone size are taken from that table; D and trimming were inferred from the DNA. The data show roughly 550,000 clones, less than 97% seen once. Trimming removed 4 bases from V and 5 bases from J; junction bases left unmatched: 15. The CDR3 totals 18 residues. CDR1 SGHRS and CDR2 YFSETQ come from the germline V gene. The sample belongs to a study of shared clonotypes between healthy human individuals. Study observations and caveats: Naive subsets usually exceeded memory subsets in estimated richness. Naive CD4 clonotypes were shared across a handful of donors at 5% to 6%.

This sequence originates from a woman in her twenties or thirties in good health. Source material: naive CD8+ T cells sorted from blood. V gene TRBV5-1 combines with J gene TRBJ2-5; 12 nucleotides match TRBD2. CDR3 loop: CASSRVPGLAGFEETQYF. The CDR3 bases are TGCGCCAGCAGCCGGGTACCAGGACTAGCGGGATTTGAGGAGACCCAGTACTTC.